This TCR beta chain was sequenced in a study of cytotoxic CD8 clonotypes in ibrutinib-treated CLL. Study-wide background: There were about 10 relapsed/refractory patients and around 15 treatment-naive patients, and around 18 were IGHV unmutated. Samples had a mean of about 250,000 productive templates and around 90,000 productive rearrangements.

Germline-derived CDR1 and CDR2 are SGHNT and YYREEE (reference sequence). The length of the CDR3 is 13 residues. Trimming removed 7 bases from V and 5 bases from J; junction bases left unmatched: 6. PBMCs that had been cryopreserved were the source of 2 to 2.5 micrograms of genomic DNA for TCR beta libraries. Here immunoSEQ multiplex PCR was the method, and the copy in TCRdb shows in-frame clones only, minus some. Seen here are some 85,000 clones, approximately 77% observed once, and the top ten hold 20% to 25%. This sample comprised PBMCs, obtained after 24 months of ibrutinib treatment. This chain connects TRBV5-4 to TRBJ1-1, with TRBD1 matching 9 bases. The TCR comes from a human donor with chronic lymphocytic leukemia. DNA for the CDR3: TGTGCCAGCCGCCGGGACAGGGAAACTGAAGCTTTCTTT. The encoded protein is CASRRDRETEAFF.